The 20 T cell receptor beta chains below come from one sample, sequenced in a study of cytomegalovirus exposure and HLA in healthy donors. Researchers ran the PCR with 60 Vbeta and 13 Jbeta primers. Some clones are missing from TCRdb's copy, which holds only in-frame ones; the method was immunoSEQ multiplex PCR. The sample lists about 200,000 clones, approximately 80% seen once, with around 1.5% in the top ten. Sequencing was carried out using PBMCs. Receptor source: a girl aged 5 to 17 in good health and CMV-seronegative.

As DNA, the CDR3 is TGTGCCACCAGCAGACTACCCGACAGCGTTGGGGCAGATACGCAGTATTTT. It is translated as CATSRLPDSVGADTQYF. This chain connects TRBV15 to TRBJ2-3, with D perhaps matching TRBD1 (5 bases). The ends were cut back, 2 bases at V and 4 bases at J, with 19 bases in the middle. CDR1 LNHNV and CDR2 YYDKDF come from the germline V gene (reference sequence). The CDR3 loop spans 17 amino acids.

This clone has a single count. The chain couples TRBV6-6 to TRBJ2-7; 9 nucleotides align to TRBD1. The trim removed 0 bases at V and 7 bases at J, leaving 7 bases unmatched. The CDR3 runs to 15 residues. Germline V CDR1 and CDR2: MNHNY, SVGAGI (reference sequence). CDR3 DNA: TGTGCCAGCAGTTACTCGACCGCGGACAGGGGAGAGCAGTACTTC. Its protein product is CASSYSTADRGEQYF.

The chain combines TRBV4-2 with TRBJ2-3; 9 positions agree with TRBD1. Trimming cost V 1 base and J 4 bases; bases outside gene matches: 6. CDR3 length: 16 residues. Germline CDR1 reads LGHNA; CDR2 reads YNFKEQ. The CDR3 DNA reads TGTGCCAGCAGCCAAGCTTCCGGGACAGGGCCAGATACGCAGTATTTT. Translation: CASSQASGTGPDTQYF.

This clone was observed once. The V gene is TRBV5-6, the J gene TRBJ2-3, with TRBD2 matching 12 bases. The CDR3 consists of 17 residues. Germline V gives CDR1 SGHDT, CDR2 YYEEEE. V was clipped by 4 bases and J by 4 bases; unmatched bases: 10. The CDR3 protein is CASSPDVLAGGADTQYF. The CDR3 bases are TGTGCCAGCAGCCCAGATGTCCTAGCGGGGGGGGCAGATACGCAGTATTTT.

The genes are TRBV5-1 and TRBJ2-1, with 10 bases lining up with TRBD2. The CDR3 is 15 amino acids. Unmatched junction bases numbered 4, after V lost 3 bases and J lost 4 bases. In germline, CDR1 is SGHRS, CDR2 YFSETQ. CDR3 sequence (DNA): TGCGCCAGCAGCTATAGCGGGAGGTATTACAATGAGCAGTTCTTC. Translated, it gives CASSYSGRYYNEQFF.

The CDR3 reads CASSQDRASAMNTEAFF. CDR3 DNA sequence: TGCGCCAGCAGCCAAGACAGGGCCAGTGCCATGAACACTGAAGCTTTCTTT. This rearrangement joins TRBV4-1 to TRBJ1-1, with a possible D match to TRBD1 (5 bases). V was shortened by 0 bases and J by 0 bases, with 14 bases between the two germline ends. Germline values: CDR1 MGHRA, CDR2 YSYEKL. CDR3 size: 17 residues.

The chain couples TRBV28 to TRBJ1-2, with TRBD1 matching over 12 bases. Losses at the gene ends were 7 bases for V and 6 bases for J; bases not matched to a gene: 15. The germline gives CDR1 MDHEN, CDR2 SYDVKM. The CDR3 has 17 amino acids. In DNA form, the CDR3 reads TGTGCCAGCACCATGGGTGGGACAGGGGGCATTTTTGATGGCTACACCTTC. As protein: CASTMGGTGGIFDGYTF.

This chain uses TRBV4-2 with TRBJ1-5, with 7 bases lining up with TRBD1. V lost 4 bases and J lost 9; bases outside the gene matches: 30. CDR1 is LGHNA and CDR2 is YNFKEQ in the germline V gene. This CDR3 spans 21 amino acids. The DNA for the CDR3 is TGTGCCAGCAGCCTTAAAGGAGGGACAGACGGTCCAAATGGACTGCCGGGGCCCCAGCATTTT. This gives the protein CASSLKGGTDGPNGLPGPQHF.

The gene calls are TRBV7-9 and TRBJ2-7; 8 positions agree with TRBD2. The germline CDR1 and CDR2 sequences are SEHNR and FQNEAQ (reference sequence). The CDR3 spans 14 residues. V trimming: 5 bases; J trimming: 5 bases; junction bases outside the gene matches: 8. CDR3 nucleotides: TGTGCCAGCAGCCTTAGCGGGGCCGTAAACGAGCAGTACTTC. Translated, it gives CASSLSGAVNEQYF.

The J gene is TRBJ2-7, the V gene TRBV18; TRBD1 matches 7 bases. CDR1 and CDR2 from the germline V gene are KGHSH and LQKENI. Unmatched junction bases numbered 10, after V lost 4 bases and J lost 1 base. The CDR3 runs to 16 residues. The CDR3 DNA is TGTGCCAGCTCACGAGGTTTGAGGGACAGATCCTACGAGCAGTACTTC. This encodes CASSRGLRDRSYEQYF.

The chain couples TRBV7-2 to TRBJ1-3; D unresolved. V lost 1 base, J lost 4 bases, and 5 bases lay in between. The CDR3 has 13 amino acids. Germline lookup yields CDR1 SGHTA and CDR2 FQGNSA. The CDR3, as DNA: TGTGCCAGCAGCTTAGGGCAAGGAAACACCATATATTTT. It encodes CASSLGQGNTIYF.

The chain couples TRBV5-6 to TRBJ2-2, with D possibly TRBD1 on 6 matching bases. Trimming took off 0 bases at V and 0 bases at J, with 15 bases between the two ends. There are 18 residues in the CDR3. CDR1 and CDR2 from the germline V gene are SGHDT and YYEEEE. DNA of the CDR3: TGTGCCAGCAGCTTGGCTCTCGGCAGGGGAACGAACACCGGGGAGCTGTTTTTT. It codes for CASSLALGRGTNTGELFF.

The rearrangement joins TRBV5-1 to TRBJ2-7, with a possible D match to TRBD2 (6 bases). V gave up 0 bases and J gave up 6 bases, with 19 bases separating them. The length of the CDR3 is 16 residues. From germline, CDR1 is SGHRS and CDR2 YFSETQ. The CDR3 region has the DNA TGCGCCAGCAGCTTGGCAGCTAGCGAACTTTATGTCGAGCAGTACTTC. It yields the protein CASSLAASELYVEQYF.

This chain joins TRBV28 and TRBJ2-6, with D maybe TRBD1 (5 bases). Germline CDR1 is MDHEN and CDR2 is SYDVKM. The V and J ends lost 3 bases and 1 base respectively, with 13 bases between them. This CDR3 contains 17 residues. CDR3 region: CASSFGSGASGANVLTF. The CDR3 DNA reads TGTGCCAGCAGTTTTGGATCTGGGGCTTCTGGGGCCAACGTCCTGACTTTC.

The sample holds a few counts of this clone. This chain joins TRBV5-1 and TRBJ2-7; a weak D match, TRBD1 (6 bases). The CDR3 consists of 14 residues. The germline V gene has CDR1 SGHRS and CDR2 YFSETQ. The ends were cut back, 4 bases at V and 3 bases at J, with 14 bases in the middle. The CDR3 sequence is CASSPRDIVYEQYF. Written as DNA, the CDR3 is TGCGCCAGCAGCCCCCGGGACATTGTCTACGAGCAGTACTTC.

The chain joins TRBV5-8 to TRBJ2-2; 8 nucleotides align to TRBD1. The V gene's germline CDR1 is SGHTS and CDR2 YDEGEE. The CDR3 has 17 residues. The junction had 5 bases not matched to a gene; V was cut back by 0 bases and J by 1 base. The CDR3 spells CASSLEVGTGNTGELFF. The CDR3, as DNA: TGTGCCAGCAGCTTGGAGGTGGGGACAGGGAACACCGGGGAGCTGTTTTTT.

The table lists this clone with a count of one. The CDR3 DNA reads TGTGCCAGCAGCTTAGGAACGGCCACTATGACCCAGTACTTC. This codes for CASSLGTATMTQYF. The rearrangement joins TRBV7-9 to TRBJ2-5; D is unclear. The CDR3 length is 14 residues. The V end was cut by 1 base, the J end by 7 bases, with 13 bases between. CDR1 SEHNR and CDR2 FQNEAQ come from the germline V gene (reference sequence).

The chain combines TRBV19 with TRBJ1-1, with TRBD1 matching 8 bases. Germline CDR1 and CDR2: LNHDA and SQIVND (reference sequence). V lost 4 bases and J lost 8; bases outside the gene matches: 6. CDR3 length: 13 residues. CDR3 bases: TGTGCCAGTAGTAGGCTGGGGACAGGAGAAGCTTTCTTT. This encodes CASSRLGTGEAFF.

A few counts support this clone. CDR3 in amino acids: CASSPGAYEQYF. CDR3 nucleotide sequence: TGTGCCAGCAGCCCGGGAGCGTACGAGCAGTACTTC. The chain carries TRBV5-6 and TRBJ2-7, with a tentative D call TRBD2 (6 bases). CDR3 length: 12 residues. The germline V and J ends were trimmed by 4 bases and 4 bases, with 9 bases remaining between them. The V gene's germline CDR1 is SGHDT and CDR2 YYEEEE.

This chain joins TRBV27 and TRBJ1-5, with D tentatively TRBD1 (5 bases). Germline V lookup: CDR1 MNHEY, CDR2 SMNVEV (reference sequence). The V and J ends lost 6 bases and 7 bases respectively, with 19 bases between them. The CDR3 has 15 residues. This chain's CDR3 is CASSQHIWGHQPQHF. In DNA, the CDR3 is TGTGCCAGCAGCCAACATATCTGGGGCCACCAGCCCCAGCATTTT.